Described below is a single T cell receptor beta chain sequence and its context. The data belong to a study of T cell responses to AZD1222 COVID-19 vaccine. The CDR3 is 15 residues long. Germline lookup yields CDR1 SGHTA and CDR2 FQGNSA. Trimming pared 0 bases from V and 3 bases from J, leaving 11 bases between. Only in-frame clones appear in the TCRdb table, and some are missing; sequencing was by immunoSEQ multiplex PCR. The sample yields about 88,000 clones, about 88% seen once. The rearrangement uses TRBV7-2 and TRBJ1-2; D possibly corresponds to TRBD1 (5 bases). The source is an adult in good health. The source material was peripheral blood, sampled on day 0 of AZD1222 vaccination. CDR3 sequence: CASSLAPGLDYGYTF. Written as DNA, the CDR3 is TGTGCCAGCAGCTTAGCGCCAGGGTTGGACTATGGCTACACCTTC.